The 16 T cell receptor beta chains below were found in one sample sequenced in a study of OX40 agonist ivuxolimab in advanced cancers. Some clones are missing from TCRdb's copy, which holds only in-frame ones; the method was immunoSEQ multiplex PCR. The sample lists roughly 75,000 clones; more than 75% were seen once. The sample consisted of CD4+ or CD8+ T cells sorted from blood, taken in a trial of the OX40 agonist ivuxolimab. All receptors come from an adult with an advanced solid tumor such as melanoma, head and neck, liver or kidney cancer.

The gene calls are TRBV29-1 and TRBJ1-2; 7 nucleotides agree with TRBD1. V lost 4 bases and J lost 2; bases outside the gene matches: 4. Germline V gives CDR1 SQVTM, CDR2 ANQGSEA. The CDR3 totals 13 residues. In DNA form, the CDR3 reads TGCAGCGTTGTACAGGGGCAAAACTATGGCTACACCTTC. It codes for CSVVQGQNYGYTF.

J is TRBJ1-1 and V is TRBV30; TRBD1 is a possible D gene (5 bases). Germline CDR1 is GTSNPN and CDR2 is SVGIG (reference sequence). The CDR3 runs to 13 residues. V lost 8 bases, J lost 3 bases, and 16 bases lay in between. The CDR3 bases are TGTGCCGCCCACCCGACAGCCTACACTGAAGCTTTCTTT. As protein: CAAHPTAYTEAFF.

The rearrangement links TRBV15 to TRBJ1-1, with D maybe TRBD1 (6 bases). Between the trimmed V and J ends, which lost 8 bases and 6 bases, there was a span of 16 bases. The CDR3 consists of 13 residues. The germline CDR1 and CDR2 sequences are LNHNV and YYDKDF (reference sequence). CDR3 sequence: CATRRNRVAEAFF. In DNA form, the CDR3 reads TGTGCCACCCGACGGAACAGGGTGGCTGAAGCTTTCTTT.

In DNA, the CDR3 is TGTGCCAGCAGTCTGAAAGAGGGCCTACGCCACAATGAGCAGTTCTTC. Translated: CASSLKEGLRHNEQFF. The chain recombines TRBV6-6 with TRBJ2-1; perhaps TRBD2 as D (5 bases). This CDR3 is built from 16 residues. CDR1 and CDR2 (germline): MNHNY, SVGAGI (reference sequence). V was trimmed by 5 bases and J by 5 bases, leaving 19 bases between them.

This clone was seen once. V gene TRBV2 combines with J gene TRBJ2-3; TRBD2 aligns across 10 bases. The CDR3 sequence is 13 residues long. Germline V gives CDR1 SNHLY, CDR2 FYNNEI. V shed 10 bases, J shed 0 bases, and the junction held 1 base outside the gene matches. Written as DNA, the CDR3 is TGTGCCATTAGCGGGGGGAGCACAGATACGCAGTATTTT. Protein sequence: CAISGGSTDTQYF.

The chain uses TRBV6-4 and TRBJ2-5, with unresolved D. Germline values: CDR1 MRHNA, CDR2 SNTAGT. V was clipped by 4 bases and J by 3 bases, with 12 bases between them. CDR3 length equals 14 residues. The CDR3 reads CASSAPRRKETQYF. The CDR3 DNA follows: TGTGCCAGCAGTGCCCCCCGCAGAAAAGAGACCCAGTACTTC.

The V gene is TRBV19, the J gene TRBJ1-6; D unclear. CDR1 and CDR2 (germline): LNHDA, SQIVND (reference sequence). The CDR3 covers 13 residues. The V end was cut by 5 bases, the J end by 7 bases, with 9 bases between. The CDR3 loop is CASSSGGNSPLHF. The DNA for the CDR3 is TGTGCCAGTAGTTCGGGTGGCAATTCACCCCTCCACTTT.

The rearrangement joins TRBV19 to TRBJ2-3; D is unclear. The CDR3 extends over 14 amino acids. Trimming pared 3 bases from V and 0 bases from J, leaving 7 bases between. The germline CDR1 and CDR2 sequences are LNHDA and SQIVND (reference sequence). CDR3 loop: CASSISLSTDTQYF. The CDR3 region has the DNA TGTGCCAGTAGTATCTCTCTGAGCACAGATACGCAGTATTTT.

Concerning this clone: Other DNA sequences of this sample code for an identical CDR3. The chain is built from TRBV11-2 and TRBJ2-6; TRBD1 might be the D (5 bases). Germline values: CDR1 SGHAT, CDR2 FQNNGV. The CDR3 length is 15 residues. Trimming took 0 bases from V and 2 from J, leaving 5 bases between them. The CDR3 DNA sequence: TGTGCCAGCAGCTTAGACAGGGCTGGGGCCAACGTCCTGACTTTC. Its translation is CASSLDRAGANVLTF.

This clone was counted a single time. The chain carries TRBV27 and TRBJ2-2, with 10 bases aligning to TRBD2. CDR3 length: 16 residues. CDR1 is MNHEY and CDR2 is SMNVEV in the germline V gene (reference sequence). V dropped 5 bases and J dropped 4; count of bases not matched to a gene: 7. CDR3 DNA sequence: TGTGCCAGCAGTCCCTCACGACTAGCGGGCACCGGGGAGCTGTTTTTT. Translating gives CASSPSRLAGTGELFF.

This chain uses TRBV7-6 with TRBJ2-5, with TRBD1 identical over 7 bases. The J call may not be correct, given that the DNA end is closer to TRBJ2-7. The CDR3 extends over 16 amino acids. CDR1 is SGHVS, CDR2 FNYEAQ, per germline. The CDR3 DNA follows: TGTGCCAGCAGCTCAGGAAGACAGGGCAGCACCTACGAGCAGTACTTC. This codes for CASSSGRQGSTYEQYF.

This sequence joins TRBV6-6 and TRBJ1-5; the D gene is possibly TRBD1 (5 bases). The CDR3 extends over 16 amino acids. Germline loops: CDR1 MNHNY, CDR2 SVGAGI (reference sequence). V dropped 9 bases and J dropped 2 bases, with 20 bases sitting between them. The CDR3 DNA reads TGTGCCAGTAAGTTAGGGGCCCTCGGGGGCAATCAGCCCCAGCATTTT. Translated, it gives CASKLGALGGNQPQHF.

The rearrangement uses TRBV7-3 and TRBJ2-1; 12 bases align to TRBD2. V lost 2 bases and J lost 4; bases outside the gene matches: 12. The CDR3 covers 19 residues. The germline gives CDR1 SGHTA, CDR2 FQGTGA. The CDR3 coding sequence is TGTGCCAGCAGCTTAGGGCTAGCGGGAGGGAGAAAATATTACAATGAGCAGTTCTTC. It encodes CASSLGLAGGRKYYNEQFF.

The rearrangement uses TRBV7-6 and TRBJ1-5; D gene uncertain. The CDR3 is 13 residues long. The germline V gene has CDR1 SGHVS and CDR2 FNYEAQ. The V and J ends lost 2 bases and 3 bases respectively, with 5 bases between them. The CDR3 is CASSLRVNQPQHF. The CDR3 coding sequence is TGTGCCAGCAGCTTAAGGGTCAATCAGCCCCAGCATTTT.

This chain connects TRBV28 to TRBJ2-7, with 7 bases fitting TRBD1. CDR3 length: 12 amino acids. V gave up 6 bases and J gave up 2 bases; unmatched junction bases: 1. Per germline, CDR1 MDHEN and CDR2 SYDVKM. In DNA, the CDR3 is TGTGCCAGCAGGACAGGGACCTACGAGCAGTACTTC. It is translated as CASRTGTYEQYF.

The chain combines TRBV30 with TRBJ2-7; no definite D call. CDR3 length: 12 residues. Between the trimmed V and J ends, which lost 2 bases and 2 bases, there was a span of 7 bases. Germline V gene data show CDR1 as GTSNPN and CDR2 as SVGIG (reference sequence). Here the CDR3 reads CAWSLSAYEQYF. The CDR3 bases are TGTGCCTGGAGTCTTTCAGCCTACGAGCAGTACTTC.